This TCR beta chain is from a study of T cell responses to AZD1222 COVID-19 vaccine. Regarding the study as a whole: Reportedly, nearly half of unique spike TCRs recognized epitopes outside B.1.351/B.1.1.7 mutations.

Trimming took 7 bases from V and 6 from J; bases not matched to a gene: 8. The CDR3 totals 14 residues. Looked up from germline, CDR1 is MNHEY and CDR2 is SVGAGI. The assay was immunoSEQ multiplex PCR, and TCRdb's table has in-frame clones only and misses some. This sample has under 150,000 clones, with roughly 93% found just once. Concerning this clone itself: Its antigen remains unidentified.

The sample here was peripheral blood, taken on day 0 of AZD1222 vaccination. The chain joins TRBV6-5 to TRBJ2-1; 8 nucleotides agree with TRBD2. The TCR was taken from an adult in good health. CDR3 in DNA: TGTGCCAGCACCCGAGCGGGAGTTTCCAATGAGCAGTTCTTC. Its protein is CASTRAGVSNEQFF.